This T cell receptor (beta chain) was obtained from a study of CD8+ T cells in alopecia areata. Looking at the study overall: The tofacitinib course ran for 6 to 18 months and was followed by 6 months off drug. Study outcomes and limitations: It was observed that many expanded lesional clones persisted in scalp and blood during tofacitinib. Scalp clonality dropped significantly under tofacitinib, as did expanded CD8+ top-100 clones.

Points on this clone: Antigen unknown.

Specified treatment: oral pan-JAK inhibitor, 5-10 mg twice daily. CDR1 and CDR2 (germline): MGHDK, SYGVNS. The CDR3 covers 15 residues. The ends were cut back, 3 bases at V and 4 bases at J, with 10 bases in the middle. Reverse transcribed after extraction, RNA yielded cDNA as the sequencing template. Data came from immunoSEQ multiplex PCR; TCRdb stores just in-frame clones and leaves some out. The data show some 200,000 clones, 55% to 75% seen once. Sequencing was performed on CD4+ T cells sorted from blood, taken at week 24, from a patient treated with tofacitinib. The source of this sequence is a human donor with alopecia areata. The rearrangement links TRBV25-1 to TRBJ1-6; D not resolved. CDR3 amino acids: CASSDYTDYNSPLHF. CDR3 DNA sequence: TGTGCCAGCAGTGATTACACAGATTATAATTCACCCCTCCACTTT.